This T cell receptor beta chain comes out of a study of a mutant IDH1 vaccine in newly diagnosed glioma. Sample time point: baseline, week 1 (first vaccination visit). Documented treatment: pre-vaccination baseline after standard-of-care therapy. This clone was detected only once. Produced via immunoSEQ multiplex PCR; TCRdb's table is partial and in-frame only. Of some 15,000 clones in the sample, just under 80% were seen once. The TCR comes from a man in his forties with glioma. The source was PBMCs, collected from a glioma patient treated with radiotherapy, temozolomide or both.

CDR3 residues: CASSLKKVTDTQYF. Here the CDR3 DNA reads TGTGCCAGCAGCTTAAAGAAGGTCACAGATACGCAGTATTTT. The chain carries TRBV5-4 and TRBJ2-3; D not resolved. Germline CDR1 SGHNT, CDR2 YYREEE (reference sequence). V lost 2 bases, J lost 2 bases, and 9 bases lay in between. The CDR3 totals 14 residues. The full variable domain, rest sourced from reference TRBV5-4 and TRBJ2-3, is ETGVTQSPTHLIKTRGQQVTLRCSSQSGHNTVSWYQQALGQGPQFIFQYYREEENGRGNFPPRFSGLQFPNYSSELNVNALELDDSALYLCASSLKKVTDTQYFGPGTRLTVL.